This T cell receptor beta chain was obtained from a study of blood T cell repertoires in COVID-19. Study-level background: Spain, Italy and the United States supplied samples that represented acute and convalescent COVID-19.

The table came from immunoSEQ multiplex PCR; TCRdb's copy has only in-frame clones and leaves some out. Among 390,000 or so clones, around nine tenths were seen once, and the ten largest hold approximately 9.3%. Living in about two dozen US areas, the participants were between about 18 and 90 years of age. CDR1 SNHLY and CDR2 FYNNEI come from the germline V gene. CDR3 length: 16 residues. Trimming cost V 5 bases and J 4 bases; bases outside gene matches: 8. V usage is TRBV2 and J usage is TRBJ2-5, with TRBD1 identical over 12 bases. What was sequenced was PBMCs or T cells enriched from blood (not recorded which). The sequence came from a woman aged 50 to 65 who had recovered from COVID-19. The CDR3 coding sequence is TGTGCCAGCAGTTTCGGGACAGGGGGCTTCGGAGAGACCCAGTACTTC. Amino acids: CASSFGTGGFGETQYF.